The rows below give T cell receptor beta chains drawn from one sample of a study of beta chain features in type 1 diabetes. Only in-frame clones appear in the TCRdb table, and some are missing; sequencing was by immunoSEQ multiplex PCR. This sample has around 30,000 clones, with around three fifths found just once. The source material was Tregs from blood. The source is a woman aged 25 to 39 with type 1 diabetes. The CDR3 runs from the conserved cysteine through the conserved F or W. The order of the fields is V gene, J gene, clone size, D gene, CDR3 protein, CDR3 DNA. A D gene is named only where the DNA matches it firmly. Size is stated for part of the rows, as once, few or many counts, or as a class when the clone is expanded.

TRBV29-1,TRBJ2-4,few,.,CSVEDPGSKNIQYF,TGCAGCGTTGAAGACCCCGGGTCCAAAAACATTCAGTACTTC
TRBV18,TRBJ2-3,.,TRBD1,CASSPPNRGPDTQYF,TGTGCCAGCTCACCACCTAACAGGGGCCCAGATACGCAGTATTTT
TRBV19,TRBJ2-1,.,.,CASSGALPYNEQFF,TGTGCCAGTAGTGGGGCTTTACCCTACAATGAGCAGTTCTTC
TRBV7-9,TRBJ2-3,.,TRBD2,CASSFGGSDTQYF,TGTGCCAGCAGCTTCGGGGGGTCAGATACGCAGTATTTT
TRBV10-3,TRBJ2-1,.,.,CAMRENPYNEQFF,TGTGCCATGCGGGAAAATCCCTACAATGAGCAGTTCTTC
TRBV5-1,TRBJ1-5,.,.,CPRRRGQVPKPQHF,TGCCCACGACGTAGAGGGCAGGTACCAAAGCCCCAGCATTTT
TRBV7-9,TRBJ2-1,.,.,CASSLGGHNEQFF,TGTGCCAGCAGCTTAGGAGGGCACAATGAGCAGTTCTTC
TRBV9,TRBJ1-4,once,.,CASSTSVARSNEKLFF,TGTGCCAGCAGCACGTCGGTCGCCCGGTCTAATGAAAAACTGTTTTTT
TRBV29-1,TRBJ1-1,.,.,CSDGGSQYEAFF,TGCAGCGATGGCGGCAGTCAATATGAAGCTTTCTTT
TRBV28,TRBJ2-3,.,TRBD2,CATLRAGVGTDTQYF,TGTGCCACCCTTCGGGCGGGAGTCGGCACAGATACGCAGTATTTT
TRBV5-8,TRBJ1-3,few,.,CASSLSGFPGNTIYF,TGTGCCAGCAGCTTGTCGGGGTTCCCCGGAAACACCATATATTTT
TRBV4-2,TRBJ1-5,.,TRBD1,CASSQPPSQGAVDQPQHF,TGTGCCAGCAGCCAACCCCCTTCCCAGGGGGCGGTCGATCAGCCCCAGCATTTT
TRBV7-9,TRBJ2-3,once,TRBD2,CASSQSILAGVITDTQYF,TGTGCCAGCAGCCAAAGCATCTTAGCGGGAGTTATCACAGATACGCAGTATTTT
TRBV5-1,TRBJ2-1,.,.,CASSLFPESHEQFF,TGCGCCAGCAGCTTGTTCCCGGAGAGCCATGAGCAGTTCTTC
TRBV7-9,TRBJ2-2,.,.,CASSLSSVAGTGELFF,TGTGCCAGCAGCTTAAGTTCGGTAGCCGGCACCGGGGAGCTGTTTTTT
TRBV4-2,TRBJ2-3,.,.,CASSPDPGRMTDTQYF,TGTGCCAGCAGCCCGGACCCGGGGAGGATGACAGATACGCAGTATTTT
TRBV18,TRBJ2-5,once,.,CASSPRGGTRETQYF,TGTGCCAGCTCACCAAGGGGCGGGACGCGGGAGACCCAGTACTTC
TRBV9,TRBJ2-2,.,TRBD2,CASRRAGGSTGELFF,TGTGCCAGCAGGCGGGCGGGAGGAAGCACCGGGGAGCTGTTTTTT
TRBV19,TRBJ1-4,once,TRBD1,CASRKMTGSNEKLFF,TGTGCCAGTAGAAAAATGACAGGGTCTAATGAAAAACTGTTTTTT
TRBV30,TRBJ1-2,.,.,CAWSMGPNYGYTF,TGTGCCTGGAGTATGGGGCCAAACTATGGCTACACCTTC
TRBV18,TRBJ2-7,.,.,CASSPPGYYEQYF,TGTGCCAGCTCACCGCCAGGGTACTACGAGCAGTACTTC
TRBV5-1,TRBJ2-7,.,TRBD1,CASKTAGTGGFYEQYF,TGCGCCAGCAAAACTGCAGGGACAGGGGGGTTCTACGAGCAGTACTTC
TRBV29-1,TRBJ2-3,.,.,CSVEDRGTDYTDTQYF,TGCAGCGTTGAAGATCGCGGGACAGACTACACAGATACGCAGTATTTT
TRBV7-3,TRBJ2-1,few,TRBD2,CASSQTSGSSYNEQFF,TGTGCCAGCAGCCAAACTAGCGGGAGCTCCTACAATGAGCAGTTCTTC
TRBV6-5,TRBJ1-2,.,.,CASSYLQGANGYTF,TGTGCCAGCAGTTACTTACAGGGTGCGAATGGCTACACCTTC
TRBV5-1,TRBJ2-2,few,.,CASSLGGPGELFF,TGCGCCAGCAGCTTGGGTGGGCCCGGGGAGCTGTTTTTT
TRBV18,TRBJ2-3,once,TRBD2,CASSPLAGGPADTQYF,TGTGCCAGCTCACCTCTAGCGGGAGGGCCCGCAGATACGCAGTATTTT
TRBV6-5,TRBJ2-5,once,.,CASRAGTIYGTQYF,TGTGCCAGCAGGGCCGGGACAATCTACGGGACCCAGTACTTC
TRBV6-1,TRBJ1-1,few,TRBD1,CASSEFLGTGGYTEAFF,TGTGCCAGCAGTGAATTCTTGGGGACAGGGGGCTACACTGAAGCTTTCTTT
TRBV5-4,TRBJ1-2,.,.,CASSLTGPNYGYTF,TGTGCCAGCAGCTTGACTGGGCCCAACTATGGCTACACCTTC
TRBV6-1,TRBJ2-2,few,TRBD2,CASSEGLAANTGELFF,TGTGCCAGCAGTGAGGGGCTAGCGGCGAACACCGGGGAGCTGTTTTTT
TRBV6-6,TRBJ1-2,.,TRBD1,CASNNQGAIYGYTF,TGTGCCAGCAATAATCAGGGGGCTATCTATGGCTACACCTTC
TRBV28,TRBJ2-7,once,.,CASSFNLLMRGWSDYEQYF,TGTGCCAGCAGTTTTAATCTCTTAATGCGGGGATGGAGTGACTACGAGCAGTACTTC
TRBV4-2,TRBJ2-6,.,.,CASSLALRAGANVLTF,TGTGCCAGCAGCTTGGCTCTCAGGGCTGGGGCCAACGTCCTGACTTTC
TRBV29-1,TRBJ1-1,.,.,CSVRGNAEAFF,TGCAGCGTGAGAGGTAACGCTGAAGCTTTCTTT
TRBV7-9,TRBJ2-1,.,.,CASSPRRYNEQFF,TGTGCCAGCAGCCCCCGGAGATACAATGAGCAGTTCTTC
TRBV25-1,TRBJ1-5,.,.,CASSDQGRLSQPQHF,TGTGCCAGCAGTGATCAGGGGAGATTGAGTCAGCCCCAGCATTTT
TRBV7-9,TRBJ1-5,few,TRBD1,CASSAGTGNQPQHF,TGTGCCAGCAGCGCTGGGACAGGGAATCAGCCCCAGCATTTT
TRBV7-9,TRBJ2-5,.,TRBD1,CASSSTGGQETQYF,TGTGCCAGCAGCTCGACAGGGGGACAAGAGACCCAGTACTTC
TRBV7-3,TRBJ2-3,.,.,CASSLQGPSTDTQYF,TGTGCCAGCAGCTTACAGGGTCCTAGCACAGATACGCAGTATTTT
TRBV6-5,TRBJ1-5,few,.,CASSYRGGNQPQHF,TGTGCCAGCAGTTACAGGGGTGGCAATCAGCCCCAGCATTTT
TRBV7-2,TRBJ1-2,.,.,CASSRNQGSNYGYTF,TGTGCCAGCAGCCGCAATCAGGGGTCTAACTATGGCTACACCTTC
TRBV25-1,TRBJ2-3,.,.,CASSENGITQYF,TGTGCCAGCAGTGAAAACGGGATTACGCAGTATTTT
TRBV6-5,TRBJ2-5,.,TRBD1,CASSFRDRGQETQYF,TGTGCCAGCAGTTTCCGGGACAGGGGTCAAGAGACCCAGTACTTC
TRBV4-1,TRBJ2-7,few,.,CASSPRLQHGSYEQYF,TGCGCCAGCAGCCCACGACTTCAACACGGGAGTTACGAGCAGTACTTC
TRBV28,TRBJ2-3,few,TRBD2,CATQGGGSFGDTQYF,TGTGCCACCCAGGGCGGCGGGAGTTTCGGAGATACGCAGTATTTT
TRBV5-1,TRBJ2-1,few,TRBD2,CASSWLEREKKQFF,TGCGCCAGCAGCTGGCTGGAGCGGGAGAAGAAGCAGTTCTTC
TRBV7-8,TRBJ2-1,.,TRBD2,CASSSMTSGTYNEQFF,TGTGCCAGCAGCTCGATGACTAGCGGGACATACAATGAGCAGTTCTTC
TRBV28,TRBJ2-1,.,TRBD1,CASSSSPAGTGKYNEQFF,TGTGCCAGCAGTTCCTCTCCTGCCGGGACAGGCAAGTACAATGAGCAGTTCTTC
TRBV29-1,TRBJ1-5,.,.,CSVTLPGLPNQPQHF,TGCAGCGTGACCCTTCCCGGACTCCCAAATCAGCCCCAGCATTTT
TRBV6-5,TRBJ2-7,.,TRBD2,CASSYSGGLSYEQYF,TGTGCCAGCAGTTACTCGGGGGGACTATCCTACGAGCAGTACTTC
TRBV29-1,TRBJ1-1,.,.,CSVEGGRGNTEAFF,TGCAGCGTTGAAGGAGGGCGGGGGAACACTGAAGCTTTCTTT
TRBV7-9,TRBJ2-1,.,TRBD2,CASRVGGSSYNEQFF,TGTGCCAGCAGGGTTGGCGGGAGCTCCTACAATGAGCAGTTCTTC
TRBV6-5,TRBJ2-6,once,TRBD2,CASSPTGGAANVLTF,TGTGCCAGCAGCCCAACGGGGGGGGCCGCCAACGTCCTGACTTTC